The next 11 T cell receptor beta chains were all read from a single sample in a study of blood T cell repertoires in COVID-19. Clones were sequenced by immunoSEQ multiplex PCR, and TCRdb holds only the in-frame ones, with some missing. This sample has a few hundred thousand clones; roughly 89% occur once, and the top ten carry roughly 1%. The sequenced sample consisted of peripheral blood. These receptor sequences come from a woman aged 40-49 years with COVID-19, enrolled during active disease.

The V call is TRBV6-1, the J call TRBJ1-5, with D uncertain. V was pared by 2 bases and J by 6 bases, with 5 bases between. Germline loops: CDR1 MNHNS, CDR2 SASEGT. The CDR3 runs 12 residues. The CDR3 coding sequence is TGTGCCAGCAGTGAATTTCTTCAGCCCCAGCATTTT. This encodes CASSEFLQPQHF.

The gene calls are TRBV19 and TRBJ1-5, with D perhaps matching TRBD1 (6 bases). The CDR3 consists of 13 residues. The germline V and J ends were trimmed by 7 bases and 6 bases, with 13 bases remaining between them. In germline, CDR1 is LNHDA, CDR2 SQIVND (reference sequence). The CDR3 region has the DNA TGTGCCAGTAATGCGGGGGCGGGTCAGCCCCAGCATTTT. This gives the protein CASNAGAGQPQHF.

The chain couples TRBV5-1 to TRBJ1-1; 7 bases map to TRBD1. Trimming at V came to 0 bases and at J to 2 bases, leaving 4 bases not matched to a gene. Germline loops: CDR1 SGHRS, CDR2 YFSETQ. This CDR3 region has 15 residues. CDR3 region: CASSLDGTANTEAFF. The CDR3 nucleotides read TGCGCCAGCAGCTTGGACGGGACAGCAAACACTGAAGCTTTCTTT.

The V call is TRBV28, the J call TRBJ1-1; 9 bases agree with TRBD1. After removal of 6 bases from V and 5 bases from J, the junction contained 7 bases not matched to a gene. Germline CDR1 MDHEN, CDR2 SYDVKM. This CDR3 contains 14 residues. The CDR3 sequence is CASSTTGGATEAFF. CDR3 nucleotides: TGTGCCAGCAGCACCACAGGGGGCGCGACTGAAGCTTTCTTT.

The chain is built from TRBV6-2 or TRBV6-3 and TRBJ1-2; tentative D call: TRBD1 (6 bases). CDR1 MNHEY and CDR2 SVGEGT come from the germline V gene. V lost 4 bases to trimming and J lost 8 bases, with 11 bases between them. CDR3 length equals 12 residues. CDR3 loop: CASSLQGRGYTF. The CDR3 DNA reads as TGTGCCAGCAGTTTACAGGGTCGAGGCTACACCTTC.

V gene TRBV6-5 combines with J gene TRBJ2-5, with TRBD1 identical over 7 bases. J was trimmed by 5 bases and V by 5 bases; bases with no gene match: 8. There are 14 residues in the CDR3. Germline CDR1 is MNHEY and CDR2 is SVGAGI. The CDR3 here is CASSNKGAGETQYF. In nucleotides, the CDR3 is TGTGCCAGCAGTAACAAGGGGGCGGGCGAGACCCAGTACTTC.

The genes are TRBV19 and TRBJ2-6; 7 bases map to TRBD1. This CDR3 region has 16 residues. V lost 4 bases and J lost 3; bases outside the gene matches: 6. Per the germline V gene, CDR1 is LNHDA and CDR2 is SQIVND (reference sequence). Written as DNA, the CDR3 is TGTGCCAGTAGTACCCCAGACAGGGTTGGGGCCAACGTCCTGACTTTC. This codes for CASSTPDRVGANVLTF. The variable domain in full, completed from reference TRBV19 and TRBJ2-6, reads DGGITQSPKYLFRKEGQNVTLSCEQNLNHDAMYWYRQDPGQGLRLIYYSQIVNDFQKGDIAEGYSVSREKKESFPLTVTSAQKNPTAFYLCASSTPDRVGANVLTFGAGSRLTVL.

For the CDR3, the DNA is TGTGCCAGCAGCCGGGGGGGTGCAGATACGCAGTATTTT. Its translation is CASSRGGADTQYF. The rearrangement uses TRBV7-9 and TRBJ2-3; TRBD2 agrees at 8 bases. CDR3 length equals 13 residues. CDR1 SEHNR and CDR2 FQNEAQ come from the germline V gene (reference sequence). Germline trimming cut 5 bases from V and 4 bases from J; bases unmatched to any gene: 2.

This clone was seen just once. The chain carries TRBV7-6 and TRBJ1-1, with no clear D. This CDR3 has 16 amino acids. V dropped 1 base and J dropped 0 bases, with 12 bases sitting between them. Looked up from germline, CDR1 is SGHVS and CDR2 is FNYEAQ. For the CDR3, the DNA is TGTGCCAGCAGCTTAGAAACTGGTCCTATGAACACTGAAGCTTTCTTT. Amino acid sequence: CASSLETGPMNTEAFF. The whole variable domain, filled in from reference TRBV7-6 and TRBJ1-1, reads GAGVSQSPRYKVTKRGQDVALRCDPISGHVSLYWYRQALGQGPEFLTYFNYEAQQDKSGLPNDRFSAERPEGSISTLTIQRTEQRDSAMYRCASSLETGPMNTEAFFGQGTRLTVV.

The V call is TRBV5-1, the J call TRBJ2-7; D possibly corresponds to TRBD2 (6 bases). V shed 0 bases and J shed 5 bases, with 18 bases lying between them. The germline V gene encodes CDR1 SGHRS and CDR2 YFSETQ. This CDR3 is built from 16 residues. The CDR3 nucleotides read TGCGCCAGCAGCTTGGGGGCCGGGACTGAGTTTAACGAGCAGTACTTC. Protein: CASSLGAGTEFNEQYF.

The V and J genes are TRBV19 and TRBJ1-2; D perhaps matches TRBD1 (5 bases). CDR3 length equals 12 residues. Germline V gives CDR1 LNHDA, CDR2 SQIVND (reference sequence). V lost 6 bases to trimming and J lost 4 bases, with 9 bases between them. CDR3 coding DNA: TGTGCCAGTAGCGGACAAGTCTATGGCTACACCTTC. Protein: CASSGQVYGYTF.